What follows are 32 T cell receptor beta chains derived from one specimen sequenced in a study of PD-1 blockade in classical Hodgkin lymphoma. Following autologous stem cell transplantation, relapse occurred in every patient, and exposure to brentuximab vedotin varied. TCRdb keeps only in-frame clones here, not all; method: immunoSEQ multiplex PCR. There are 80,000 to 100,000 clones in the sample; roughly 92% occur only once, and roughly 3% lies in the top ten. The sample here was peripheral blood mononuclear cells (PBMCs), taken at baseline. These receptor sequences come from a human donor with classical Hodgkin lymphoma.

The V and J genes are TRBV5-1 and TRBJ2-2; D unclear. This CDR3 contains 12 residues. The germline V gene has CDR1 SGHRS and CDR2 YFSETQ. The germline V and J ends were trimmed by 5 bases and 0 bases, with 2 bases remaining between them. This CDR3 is CASRANTGELFF. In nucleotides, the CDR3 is TGCGCCAGCAGAGCGAACACCGGGGAGCTGTTTTTT.

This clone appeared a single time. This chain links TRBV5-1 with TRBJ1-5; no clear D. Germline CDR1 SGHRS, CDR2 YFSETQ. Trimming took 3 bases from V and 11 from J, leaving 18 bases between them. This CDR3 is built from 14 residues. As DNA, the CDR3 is TGCGCCAGCAGCTCCGGGGAGGCCCACCAAACCCAGCATTTT. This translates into CASSSGEAHQTQHF.

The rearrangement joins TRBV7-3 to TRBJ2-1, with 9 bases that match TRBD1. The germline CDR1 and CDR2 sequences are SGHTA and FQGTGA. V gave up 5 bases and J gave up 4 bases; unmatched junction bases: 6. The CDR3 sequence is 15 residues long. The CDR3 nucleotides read TGTGCCAGCAGCCCCAACAGGGGGCTGTACAATGAGCAGTTCTTC. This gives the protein CASSPNRGLYNEQFF.

The CDR3 DNA reads as TGTGCCAGCAGATTACAGGGGAGGACAGATACGCAGTATTTT. Protein product: CASRLQGRTDTQYF. The chain uses TRBV11-2 and TRBJ2-3; perhaps TRBD1 as D (7 bases). The CDR3 covers 14 residues. Germline CDR1 reads SGHAT; CDR2 reads FQNNGV. Between the trimmed V and J ends, which lost 6 bases and 3 bases, there was a span of 13 bases.

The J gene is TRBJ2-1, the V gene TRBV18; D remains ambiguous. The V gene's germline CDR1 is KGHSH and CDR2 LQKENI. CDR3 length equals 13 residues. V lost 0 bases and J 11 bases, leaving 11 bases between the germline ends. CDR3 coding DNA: TGTGCCAGCTCACCACCGAGCCACAGCCAGCAGTTCTTC. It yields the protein CASSPPSHSQQFF.

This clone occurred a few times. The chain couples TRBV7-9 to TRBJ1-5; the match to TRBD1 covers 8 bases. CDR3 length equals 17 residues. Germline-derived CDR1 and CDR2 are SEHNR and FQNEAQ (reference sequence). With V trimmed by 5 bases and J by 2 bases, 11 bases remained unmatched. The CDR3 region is CASSPLPGTGGNQPQHF. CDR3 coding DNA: TGTGCCAGCAGCCCACTACCTGGGACAGGCGGCAATCAGCCCCAGCATTTT. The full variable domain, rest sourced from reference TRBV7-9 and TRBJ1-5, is DTGVSQNPRHKITKRGQNVTFRCDPISEHNRLYWYRQTLGQGPEFLTYFQNEAQLEKSRLLSDRFSAERPKGSFSTLEIQRTEQGDSAMYLCASSPLPGTGGNQPQHFGDGTRLSIL.

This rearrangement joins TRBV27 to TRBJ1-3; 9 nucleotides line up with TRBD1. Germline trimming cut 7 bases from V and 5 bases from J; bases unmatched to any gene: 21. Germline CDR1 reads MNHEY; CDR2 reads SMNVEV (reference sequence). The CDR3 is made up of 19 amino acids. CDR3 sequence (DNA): TGTGCCAGCACCTCCTCGGACAGGGGACCCCAGCACCGTAGAAACACCATATATTTT. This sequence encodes CASTSSDRGPQHRRNTIYF.

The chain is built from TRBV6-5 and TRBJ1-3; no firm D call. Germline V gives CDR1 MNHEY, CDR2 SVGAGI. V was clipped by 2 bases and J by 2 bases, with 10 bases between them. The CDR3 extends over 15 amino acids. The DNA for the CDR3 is TGTGCCAGCAGTTACACTGGTGGGACTGGAAACACCATATATTTT. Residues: CASSYTGGTGNTIYF.

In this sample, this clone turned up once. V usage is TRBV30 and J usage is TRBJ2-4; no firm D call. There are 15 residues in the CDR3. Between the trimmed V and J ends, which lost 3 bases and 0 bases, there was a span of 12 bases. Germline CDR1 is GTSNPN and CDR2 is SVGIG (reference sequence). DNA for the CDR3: TGTGCCTGGAGATCACGGATTTTAGCCAAAAACATTCAGTACTTC. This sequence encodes CAWRSRILAKNIQYF. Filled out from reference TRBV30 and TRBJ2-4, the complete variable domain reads SQTIHQWPATLVQPVGSPLSLECTVEGTSNPNLYWYRQAAGRGLQLLFYSVGIGQISSEVPQNLSASRPQDRQFILSSKKLLLSDSGFYLCAWRSRILAKNIQYFGAGTRLSVL.

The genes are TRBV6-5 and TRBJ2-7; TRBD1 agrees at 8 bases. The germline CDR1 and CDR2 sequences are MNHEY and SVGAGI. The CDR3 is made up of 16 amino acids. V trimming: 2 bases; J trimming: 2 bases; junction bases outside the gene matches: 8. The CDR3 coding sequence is TGTGCCAGCAGTTACCGGACCCAGGGGGCTGCCTACGAGCAGTACTTC. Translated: CASSYRTQGAAYEQYF.

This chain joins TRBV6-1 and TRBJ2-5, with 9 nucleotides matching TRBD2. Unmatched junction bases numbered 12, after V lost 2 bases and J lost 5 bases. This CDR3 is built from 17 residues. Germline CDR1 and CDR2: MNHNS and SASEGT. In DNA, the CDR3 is TGTGCCAGCAGTGAAACATACCGGCGGGAGGGCGGTGAGACCCAGTACTTC. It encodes CASSETYRREGGETQYF.

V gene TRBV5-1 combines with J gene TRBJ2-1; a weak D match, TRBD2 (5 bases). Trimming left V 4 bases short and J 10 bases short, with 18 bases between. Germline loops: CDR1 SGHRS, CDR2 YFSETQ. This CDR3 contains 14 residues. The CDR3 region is CASSPDPRPGEQFF. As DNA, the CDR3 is TGCGCCAGCAGCCCGGACCCTAGGCCGGGGGAGCAGTTCTTC.

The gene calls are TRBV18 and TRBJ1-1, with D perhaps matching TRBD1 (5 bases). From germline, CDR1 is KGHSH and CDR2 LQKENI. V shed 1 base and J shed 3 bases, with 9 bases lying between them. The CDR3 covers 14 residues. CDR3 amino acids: CASSPLRGHTEAFF. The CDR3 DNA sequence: TGTGCCAGCTCACCACTTAGGGGCCACACTGAAGCTTTCTTT.

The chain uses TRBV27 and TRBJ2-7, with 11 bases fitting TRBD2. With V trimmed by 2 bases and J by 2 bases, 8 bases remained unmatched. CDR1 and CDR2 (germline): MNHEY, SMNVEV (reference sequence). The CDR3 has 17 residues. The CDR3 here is CASSLRRLAGPTYEQYF. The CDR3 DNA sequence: TGTGCCAGCAGTTTACGAAGACTAGCGGGACCAACCTACGAGCAGTACTTC.

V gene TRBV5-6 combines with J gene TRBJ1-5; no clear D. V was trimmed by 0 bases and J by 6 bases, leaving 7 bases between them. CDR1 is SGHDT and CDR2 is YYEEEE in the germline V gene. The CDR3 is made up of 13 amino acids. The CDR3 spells CASSLGGGQPQHF. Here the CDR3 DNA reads TGTGCCAGCAGCTTGGGGGGTGGTCAGCCCCAGCATTTT.

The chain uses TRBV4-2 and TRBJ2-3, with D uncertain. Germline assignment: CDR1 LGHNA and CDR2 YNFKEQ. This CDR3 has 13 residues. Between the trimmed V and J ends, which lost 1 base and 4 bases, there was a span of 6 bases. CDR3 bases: TGTGCCAGCAGCCAAGCCGGGCCAGATACGCAGTATTTT. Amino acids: CASSQAGPDTQYF.

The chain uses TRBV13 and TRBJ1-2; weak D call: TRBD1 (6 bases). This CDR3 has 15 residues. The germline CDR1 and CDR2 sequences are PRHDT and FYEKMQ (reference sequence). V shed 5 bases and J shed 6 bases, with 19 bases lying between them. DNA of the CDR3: TGTGCCAGCAGCCCTAACGCAGGGGCTGGGGATGGCTACACCTTC. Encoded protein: CASSPNAGAGDGYTF. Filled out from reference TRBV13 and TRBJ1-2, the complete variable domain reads AAGVIQSPRHLIKEKRETATLKCYPIPRHDTVYWYQQGPGQDPQFLISFYEKMQSDKGSIPDRFSAQQFSDYHSELNMSSLELGDSALYFCASSPNAGAGDGYTFGSGTRLTVV.

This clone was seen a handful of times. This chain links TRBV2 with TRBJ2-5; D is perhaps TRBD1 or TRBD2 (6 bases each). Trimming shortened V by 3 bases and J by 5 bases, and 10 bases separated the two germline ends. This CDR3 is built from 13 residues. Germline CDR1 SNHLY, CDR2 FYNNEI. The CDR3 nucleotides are TGTGCCAGCAGTGATAGGGGGAGGGAGACCCAGTACTTC. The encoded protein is CASSDRGRETQYF.

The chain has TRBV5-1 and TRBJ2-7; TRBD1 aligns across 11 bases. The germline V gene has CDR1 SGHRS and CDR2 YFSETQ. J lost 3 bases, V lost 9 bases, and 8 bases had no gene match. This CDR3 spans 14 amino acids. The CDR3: CATSVGTGGYEQYF. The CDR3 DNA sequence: TGCGCCACCTCCGTTGGGACAGGGGGCTACGAGCAGTACTTC.

CDR3 nucleotides: TGTGCCAGCAGCCCCCGACAGGGGGCGGGGGAGCAGTTCTTC. It is translated as CASSPRQGAGEQFF. V and J are TRBV14 and TRBJ2-1, with 10 positions matching TRBD1. Losses at the gene ends were 4 bases for V and 10 bases for J; bases not matched to a gene: 7. Germline CDR1 and CDR2: SGHDN and FVKESK. The CDR3 spans 14 residues.

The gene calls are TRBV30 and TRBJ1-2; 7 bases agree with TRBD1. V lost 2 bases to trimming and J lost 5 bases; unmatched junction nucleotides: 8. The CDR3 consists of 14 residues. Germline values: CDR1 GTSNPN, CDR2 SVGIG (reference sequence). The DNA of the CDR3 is TGTGCCTGGAGTTCTCCGGGACAGAGATATGGCTACACCTTC. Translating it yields CAWSSPGQRYGYTF.

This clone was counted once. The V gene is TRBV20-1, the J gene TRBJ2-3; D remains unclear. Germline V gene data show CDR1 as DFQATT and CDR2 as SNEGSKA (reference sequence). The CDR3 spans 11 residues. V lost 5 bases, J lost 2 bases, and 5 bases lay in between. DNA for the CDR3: TGCAGTGCTCCTTCCACAGATACGCAGTATTTT. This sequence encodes CSAPSTDTQYF.

The DNA of the CDR3 is TGCGCCAGCAGCTTGGGCTCAGGTTCTAACTATGGCTACACCTTC. As protein: CASSLGSGSNYGYTF. The V and J genes are TRBV5-1 and TRBJ1-2; no definite D call. Germline loops: CDR1 SGHRS, CDR2 YFSETQ. The CDR3 runs to 15 residues. Trimming took off 0 bases at V and 0 bases at J, with 9 bases between the two ends.

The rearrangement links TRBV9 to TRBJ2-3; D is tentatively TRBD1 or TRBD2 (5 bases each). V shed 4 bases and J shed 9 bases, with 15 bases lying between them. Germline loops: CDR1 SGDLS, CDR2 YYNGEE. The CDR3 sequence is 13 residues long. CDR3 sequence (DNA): TGTGCCAGCAGCCCTCGCTCCGAGGGGACGCAGTATTTT. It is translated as CASSPRSEGTQYF.

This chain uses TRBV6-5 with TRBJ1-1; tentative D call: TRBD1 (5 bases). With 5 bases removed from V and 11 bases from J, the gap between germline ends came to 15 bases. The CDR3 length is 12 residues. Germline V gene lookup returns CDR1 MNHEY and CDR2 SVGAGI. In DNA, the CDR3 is TGTGCCAGCAGTAGAGTGGGGGTAGCGGCTTTCTTT. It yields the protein CASSRVGVAAFF.

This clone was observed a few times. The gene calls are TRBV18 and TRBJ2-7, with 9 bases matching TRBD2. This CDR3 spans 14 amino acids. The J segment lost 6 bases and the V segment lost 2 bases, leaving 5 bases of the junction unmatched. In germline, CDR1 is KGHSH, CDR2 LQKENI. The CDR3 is CASSPVKTSGEQYF. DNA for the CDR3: TGTGCCAGCTCACCAGTTAAGACTAGCGGCGAGCAGTACTTC.

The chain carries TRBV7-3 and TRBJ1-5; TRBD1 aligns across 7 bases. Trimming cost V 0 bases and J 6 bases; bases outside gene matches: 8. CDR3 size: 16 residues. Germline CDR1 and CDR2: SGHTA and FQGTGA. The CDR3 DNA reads TGTGCCAGCAGCTTAACGGGCAGGGGGAATCTTCAGCCCCAGCATTTT. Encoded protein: CASSLTGRGNLQPQHF.

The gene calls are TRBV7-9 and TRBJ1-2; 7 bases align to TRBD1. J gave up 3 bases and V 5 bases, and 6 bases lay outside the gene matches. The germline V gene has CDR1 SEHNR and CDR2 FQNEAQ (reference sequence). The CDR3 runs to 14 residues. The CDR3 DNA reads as TGTGCCAGCAGCCGCACCGGGACAGACTATGGCTACACCTTC. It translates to CASSRTGTDYGYTF.

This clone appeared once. The CDR3 DNA reads TGTGCCAGCAGCTTGCCACAGGGCTCTGGGGCCAACGTCCTGACTTTC. Encoded protein: CASSLPQGSGANVLTF. The rearrangement joins TRBV5-4 to TRBJ2-6; possible D gene TRBD1, 6 bases. The germline gives CDR1 SGHNT, CDR2 YYREEE (reference sequence). The CDR3 has 16 residues. V was clipped by 1 base and J by 0 bases, with 8 bases between them.

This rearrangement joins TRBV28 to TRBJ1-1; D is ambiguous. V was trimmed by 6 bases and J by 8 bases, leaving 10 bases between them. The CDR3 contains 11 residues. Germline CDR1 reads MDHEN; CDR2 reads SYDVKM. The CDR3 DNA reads TGTGCCAGCAGCCACCTTCCGGAAGCTTTCTTT. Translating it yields CASSHLPEAFF.

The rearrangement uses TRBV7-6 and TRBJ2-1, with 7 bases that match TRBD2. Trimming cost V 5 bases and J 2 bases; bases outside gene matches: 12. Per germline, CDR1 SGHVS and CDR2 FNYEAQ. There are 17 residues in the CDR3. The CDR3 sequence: CASSARPGLPPYNEQFF. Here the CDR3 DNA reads TGTGCCAGCAGCGCCCGGCCGGGACTACCCCCCTACAATGAGCAGTTCTTC.

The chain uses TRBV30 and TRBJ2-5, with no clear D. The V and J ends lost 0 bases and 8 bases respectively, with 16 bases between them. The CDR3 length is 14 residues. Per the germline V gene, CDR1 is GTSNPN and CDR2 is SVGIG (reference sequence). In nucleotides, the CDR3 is TGTGCCTGGAGTGTAGGTTTACAGAAAGCAACCCAGTACTTC. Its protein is CAWSVGLQKATQYF.